The 24 T cell receptor beta chains given below trace back to one sample, sequenced in a study of response to subunit inactivated influenza vaccine. TCRdb itself ran the RT-PCR reads through MiXCR, one entry per CDR3 protein. Altogether about 170,000 distinct CDR3 sequences are present, approximately 12% being singletons, with the ten largest covering approximately 32%. The data also belong to a second study, concerning T cells expressing NK-cell markers. As reported in that work: 5'RACE template switching with UMIs generated TCR beta cDNA.

Material: CD8+ T cells sorted from PBMCs, obtained 12 days after vaccination. Receptors originate from a man in his fifties or sixties who received an inactivated influenza vaccine.

This chain connects TRBV9 to TRBJ2-1, with 10 bases identical to TRBD2. The trim removed 0 bases at V and 7 bases at J, leaving 4 bases unmatched. CDR1 is SGDLS and CDR2 is YYNGEE in the germline V gene. This CDR3 region has 15 residues. The CDR3 DNA sequence: TGTGCCAGCAGCGTAGCTAGCGGGAGTGTTAATGAGCAGTTCTTC. It specifies CASSVASGSVNEQFF.

V is TRBV27 and J is TRBJ1-4; D not resolved. Per the germline V gene, CDR1 is MNHEY and CDR2 is SMNVEV (reference sequence). Trimming shortened V by 0 bases and J by 0 bases, and 5 bases separated the two germline ends. This CDR3 has 15 amino acids. CDR3 amino acids: CASSLSTATNEKLFF. CDR3 nucleotides: TGTGCCAGCAGTTTATCGACCGCAACTAATGAAAAACTGTTTTTT.

The rearrangement uses TRBV13 and TRBJ2-7; 12 bases fit TRBD2. The V segment lost 8 bases and the J segment 2 bases; nucleotides outside the gene matches: 13. The CDR3 totals 17 residues. Germline assignment: CDR1 PRHDT and CDR2 FYEKMQ (reference sequence). The CDR3 sequence: CASQYRTSGNRAYEQYF. CDR3 DNA sequence: TGTGCCAGCCAATATAGGACTAGCGGGAATAGGGCCTACGAGCAGTACTTC.

There are many counts of this clonotype. The chain couples TRBV7-9 to TRBJ2-1, with no clear D. V was trimmed by 5 bases and J by 6 bases, leaving 17 bases between them. This CDR3 contains 15 residues. In germline, CDR1 is SEHNR, CDR2 FQNEAQ (reference sequence). The CDR3 loop is CASSPPFRVGNEQFF. Written as DNA, the CDR3 is TGTGCCAGCAGCCCCCCTTTTAGGGTGGGCAATGAGCAGTTCTTC.

CDR3 bases: TGTGCCAGCAGCCCGGGGCGGGGCGGGGAGCAGTACTTC. Protein: CASSPGRGGEQYF. The V gene is TRBV7-6, the J gene TRBJ2-7, with D maybe TRBD2 (6 bases). The V and J ends lost 5 bases and 7 bases respectively, with 15 bases between them. Germline V gives CDR1 SGHVS, CDR2 FNYEAQ. The CDR3 runs to 13 residues. The full variable domain, completed using reference TRBV7-6 and TRBJ2-7, is GAGVSQSPRYKVTKRGQDVALRCDPISGHVSLYWYRQALGQGPEFLTYFNYEAQQDKSGLPNDRFSAERPEGSISTLTIQRTEQRDSAMYRCASSPGRGGEQYFGPGTRLTVT.

The chain joins TRBV12-3 or TRBV12-4 to TRBJ2-5; a possible D gene is TRBD1 (6 bases). The CDR3 totals 16 residues. V was cut by 3 bases and J by 1 base, with 15 bases left in between. The DNA of the CDR3 is TGTGCCAGCAGTTTTTTCAGGGGCACCCTCCAAGAGACCCAGTACTTC. Translating it yields CASSFFRGTLQETQYF.

The chain couples TRBV5-6 to TRBJ2-5; 13 bases agree with TRBD2. V gave up 4 bases and J gave up 3 bases; unmatched junction bases: 0. This CDR3 is 14 amino acids long. Germline CDR1 SGHDT, CDR2 YYEEEE. CDR3 sequence reads: CASSGLAGEETQYF. The CDR3 nucleotides read TGTGCCAGCAGCGGACTAGCGGGGGAAGAGACCCAGTACTTC.

This chain connects TRBV7-9 to TRBJ2-1, with no clear D. In germline, CDR1 is SEHNR, CDR2 FQNEAQ (reference sequence). Deletions cut 5 bases from V and 8 bases from J, with 10 bases between. The CDR3 has 12 amino acids. CDR3 sequence: CASSKRPDEQFF. CDR3 DNA sequence: TGTGCCAGCAGCAAGCGACCAGATGAGCAGTTCTTC.

The rearrangement links TRBV3-1 to TRBJ2-1, with TRBD2 identical over 7 bases. Losses at the gene ends were 4 bases for V and 4 bases for J; bases not matched to a gene: 10. The CDR3 consists of 16 residues. CDR1 LGHDT and CDR2 YNNKEL come from the germline V gene (reference sequence). CDR3 nucleotide sequence: TGTGCCAGCAGCCCCTTTGAGACTAGCAGATACAATGAGCAGTTCTTC. It specifies CASSPFETSRYNEQFF.

The CDR3 DNA reads TGTGCCAGCAGCCAAGAGGGCGGGAGCGGCACCGGGGAGCTGTTTTTT. It translates to CASSQEGGSGTGELFF. The chain uses TRBV4-2 and TRBJ2-2, with TRBD2 matching 7 bases. Trimming took 0 bases from V and 4 from J; bases not matched to a gene: 5. The CDR3 spans 16 residues. In germline, CDR1 is LGHNA, CDR2 YNFKEQ.

This clonotype was detected many times. The V gene is TRBV6-1, the J gene TRBJ2-7, with TRBD2 matching 8 bases. Germline assignment: CDR1 MNHNS and CDR2 SASEGT. CDR3 length: 15 amino acids. The V and J ends lost 5 bases and 6 bases, in that order; junction bases with no gene match: 12. CDR3 in DNA: TGTGCCAGCAGTCTTAGCGGGGACATGCCTGTCGAGCAGTACTTC. Its translation is CASSLSGDMPVEQYF.

V and J are TRBV5-1 and TRBJ2-7; D is perhaps TRBD1 (6 bases). This CDR3 is 20 amino acids long. Between the trimmed V and J ends, which lost 0 bases and 1 base, there was a span of 26 bases. Germline lookup yields CDR1 SGHRS and CDR2 YFSETQ. CDR3 protein: CASSLGIYPNRAEPSYEQYF. For the CDR3, the DNA is TGCGCCAGCAGCTTGGGCATTTACCCGAACAGGGCGGAGCCGTCCTACGAGCAGTACTTC. The entire variable domain, with the rest obtained from reference TRBV5-1 and TRBJ2-7, is as follows: KAGVTQTPRYLIKTRGQQVTLSCSPISGHRSVSWYQQTPGQGLQFLFEYFSETQRNKGNFPGRFSGRQFSNSRSEMNVSTLELGDSALYLCASSLGIYPNRAEPSYEQYFGPGTRLTVT.

V and J are TRBV5-6 and TRBJ1-1; D may be TRBD1 (6 bases). The CDR3 consists of 16 residues. Looked up from germline, CDR1 is SGHDT and CDR2 is YYEEEE. Trimming took off 2 bases at V and 0 bases at J, with 14 bases between the two ends. The DNA of the CDR3 is TGTGCCAGCAGCTTCGGTAGGGGGATGGTGAACACTGAAGCTTTCTTT. Translating gives CASSFGRGMVNTEAFF.

The sample holds a few counts of this clonotype. The chain employs TRBV13 and TRBJ2-3; D is unresolved. Trimming shortened V by 4 bases and J by 3 bases, and 5 bases separated the two germline ends. This CDR3 spans 12 amino acids. Germline CDR1 reads PRHDT; CDR2 reads FYEKMQ (reference sequence). Written as DNA, the CDR3 is TGTGCCAGCAGCTCCCTAACAGATACGCAGTATTTT. As protein: CASSSLTDTQYF. The whole variable domain, filled in from reference TRBV13 and TRBJ2-3, reads AAGVIQSPRHLIKEKRETATLKCYPIPRHDTVYWYQQGPGQDPQFLISFYEKMQSDKGSIPDRFSAQQFSDYHSELNMSSLELGDSALYFCASSSLTDTQYFGPGTRLTVL.

This clonotype was observed many times. The chain joins TRBV29-1 to TRBJ2-7; 11 positions match TRBD1. Germline assignment: CDR1 SQVTM and CDR2 ANQGSEA. V lost 4 bases and J lost 3; bases outside the gene matches: 5. The CDR3 consists of 14 residues. The CDR3 sequence is CSVVWGTGGYEQYF. The CDR3 DNA sequence: TGCAGCGTTGTATGGGGGACAGGGGGCTACGAGCAGTACTTC.

The chain couples TRBV5-1 to TRBJ2-5; unclear D gene. Trimming took 6 bases from V and 4 from J, leaving 7 bases between them. In germline, CDR1 is SGHRS, CDR2 YFSETQ. The CDR3 runs 11 residues. The CDR3 protein is CASTHGETQYF. The DNA of the CDR3 is TGCGCCAGCACCCACGGAGAGACCCAGTACTTC.

This clonotype has just a few counts. The chain employs TRBV12-3 or TRBV12-4 and TRBJ2-6, with D perhaps TRBD1 or TRBD2 (5 bases each). V was clipped by 8 bases and J by 0 bases, with 17 bases between them. This CDR3 contains 17 residues. Written as DNA, the CDR3 is TGTGCCAGCCAAAGATTGGGGGACCCCTCTGGGGCCAACGTCCTGACTTTC. This sequence encodes CASQRLGDPSGANVLTF.

Ten or more counts support this clonotype. V is TRBV12-3 or TRBV12-4 and J is TRBJ2-7; D not certain. This CDR3 comprises 12 residues. Trimming pared 6 bases from V and 3 bases from J, leaving 9 bases between. The CDR3 DNA reads TGTGCCAGCAGACAAAGTAACTACGAGCAGTACTTC. It encodes CASRQSNYEQYF.

This chain uses TRBV6-5 with TRBJ2-2; perhaps TRBD2 as D (6 bases). Germline-derived CDR1 and CDR2 are MNHEY and SVGAGI. Trimming left V 0 bases short and J 3 bases short, with 11 bases between. The CDR3 runs 16 residues. CDR3 sequence (DNA): TGTGCCAGCAGTTACTCACGGTGGGGGGACACCGGGGAGCTGTTTTTT. Amino acid sequence: CASSYSRWGDTGELFF.

This clonotype was observed many times. The chain couples TRBV12-3 or TRBV12-4 to TRBJ2-3, with 14 bases lining up with TRBD2. V was clipped by 6 bases and J by 5 bases; unmatched bases: 19. This CDR3 contains 20 residues. CDR3 protein: CASSFAPGLAGVPGGDTQYF. In DNA form, the CDR3 reads TGTGCCAGCAGCTTCGCTCCGGGACTAGCGGGGGTACCGGGTGGAGATACGCAGTATTTT.

The rearrangement links TRBV3-1 to TRBJ2-2; D uncertain. CDR1 is LGHDT and CDR2 is YNNKEL in the germline V gene (reference sequence). The V and J ends lost 1 base and 2 bases respectively, with 8 bases between them. The CDR3 has 15 residues. CDR3 in DNA: TGTGCCAGCAGCCAAGGGACGCCTAACACCGGGGAGCTGTTTTTT. It yields the protein CASSQGTPNTGELFF.

This clonotype was seen only a few times. The chain employs TRBV7-2 and TRBJ2-1; tentative D call: TRBD2 (5 bases). Germline V gives CDR1 SGHTA, CDR2 FQGNSA. Trimming stripped 1 base from V and 6 bases from J, with 13 bases between. The CDR3 sequence is 15 residues long. The chain's CDR3 is CASSLVPSGTNEQFF. The DNA of the CDR3 is TGTGCCAGCAGCTTAGTTCCCTCGGGAACCAATGAGCAGTTCTTC.

This clonotype has a count of ten or more. V usage is TRBV9 and J usage is TRBJ2-2; unclear D gene. The CDR3 has 11 residues. The V end was cut by 2 bases, the J end by 6 bases, with 2 bases between. Germline V CDR1 and CDR2: SGDLS, YYNGEE. Here the CDR3 DNA reads TGTGCCAGCAGCGTTTCCGGGGAGCTGTTTTTT. Amino acid sequence: CASSVSGELFF.

In its sample, this clonotype was seen a few times. The chain couples TRBV7-8 to TRBJ2-7; 7 nucleotides line up with TRBD1. In germline, CDR1 is SGHVS, CDR2 FQNEAQ. V trimming: 1 base; J trimming: 2 bases; junction bases outside the gene matches: 8. The length of the CDR3 is 16 residues. The chain's CDR3 is CASSLDPNRGTYEQYF. The CDR3 DNA reads as TGTGCCAGCAGCTTAGACCCTAACAGGGGCACCTACGAGCAGTACTTC.